The rows below give T cell receptor beta chains drawn from one sample of a study of blood T cells in healthy people across ages. A single record per CDR3 protein comes from TCRdb applying MiXCR to the 5' RACE reads. Of 650,000 to 950,000 distinct CDR3 sequences in the sample, approximately 44% were seen once. The material sequenced was blood. The receptors derive from a man between 60 and 75 years old in good health. Each CDR3 is given with its conserved first and last residue. The order of the fields is CDR3 DNA, CDR3 protein, clone size, J gene, D gene, V gene. D genes are given only for firm matches. Some rows have no size entry. The others give once, few or many, or a class for an expanded clone.

CDR3 DNA: TGTGCCAGCAGTTACTGGGATGGACTTAGCTACACCTTC
CDR3 protein: CASSYWDGLSYTF
clone size: few
J gene: TRBJ1-2
D gene: NA
V gene: TRBV6-5

CDR3 DNA: TGTGCCAGCAGTTTGCAGGACAGGGTAAGAGTTACCAAAAACATTCAGTACTTC
CDR3 protein: CASSLQDRVRVTKNIQYF
clone size: NA
J gene: TRBJ2-4
D gene: TRBD1
V gene: TRBV28

CDR3 DNA: TGTGCCAGCAGCCCCCCGGCGGGGGAGTCCTACAATGAGCAGTTCTTC
CDR3 protein: CASSPPAGESYNEQFF
clone size: NA
J gene: TRBJ2-1
D gene: TRBD2
V gene: TRBV13

CDR3 DNA: NA
CDR3 protein: CASSTSPTGRTGELFF
clone size: NA
J gene: TRBJ2-2
D gene: NA
V gene: TRBV6-5

CDR3 DNA: TGTGCCAGCAGTTACGAGGGAGCATCCTACAATGAGCAGTACTTC
CDR3 protein: CASSYEGASYNEQYF
clone size: NA
J gene: TRBJ2-7
D gene: NA
V gene: TRBV6-6

CDR3 DNA: TGTGCCAGCAGCCTTAGCGGGGGAACCTACGAGCAGTACTTC
CDR3 protein: CASSLSGGTYEQYF
clone size: many
J gene: TRBJ2-7
D gene: TRBD2
V gene: TRBV7-8

CDR3 DNA: TGTGCCAGCAGACCCCCGGGCCTTCGGGAGCAGTACTTC
CDR3 protein: CASRPPGLREQYF
clone size: few
J gene: TRBJ2-5
D gene: NA
V gene: TRBV6-2/TRBV6-3

CDR3 DNA: TGTGCCAGCAGCTTACAAGGCCGGGTGCGGGGGGGCATCACAGATACGCAGTATTTT
CDR3 protein: CASSLQGRVRGGITDTQYF
clone size: few
J gene: TRBJ2-3
D gene: TRBD2
V gene: TRBV7-2

CDR3 DNA: TGTGCCAGCAGCCCTAATTTGGGGAGCTACGAGCAGTACTTC
CDR3 protein: CASSPNLGSYEQYF
clone size: NA
J gene: TRBJ2-7
D gene: NA
V gene: TRBV6-2/TRBV6-3

CDR3 DNA: TGTGCCAGCAGCCACACAGGGGACGGAGAGACCCAGTACTTC
CDR3 protein: CASSHTGDGETQYF
clone size: NA
J gene: TRBJ2-5
D gene: TRBD1
V gene: TRBV3-1

CDR3 DNA: TGTGCCAGCAGCTCAGGAGGACGAGGCACCGGGGAGCTGTTTTTT
CDR3 protein: CASSSGGRGTGELFF
clone size: NA
J gene: TRBJ2-2
D gene: NA
V gene: TRBV13

CDR3 DNA: TGTGCCAGCAGTTTAGCGGGGGGGGTGACAGATACGCAGTATTTT
CDR3 protein: CASSLAGGVTDTQYF
clone size: NA
J gene: TRBJ2-3
D gene: TRBD2
V gene: TRBV12-3/TRBV12-4

CDR3 DNA: TGTGCCAGCAGCCCAGGACTAGCGGGGGCTACGCAGTATTTT
CDR3 protein: CASSPGLAGATQYF
clone size: few
J gene: TRBJ2-3
D gene: TRBD2
V gene: TRBV7-3

CDR3 DNA: TGTGCCAGCAGGGTGGATTCCTCCTACGAGCAGTACTTC
CDR3 protein: CASRVDSSYEQYF
clone size: NA
J gene: TRBJ2-7
D gene: NA
V gene: TRBV28

CDR3 DNA: TGTGCCAGCAGCTTATATCCTAGCGGGGGGGCGAAGTTGTCAGTGACCCAGTACTTC
CDR3 protein: CASSLYPSGGAKLSVTQYF
clone size: few
J gene: TRBJ2-5
D gene: TRBD2
V gene: TRBV7-2

CDR3 DNA: TGCAGTGCTAGGGGGTGGGGGGGCTCCTATAATTCACCCCTCCACTTT
CDR3 protein: CSARGWGGSYNSPLHF
clone size: NA
J gene: TRBJ1-6
D gene: NA
V gene: TRBV20-1

CDR3 DNA: TGCGCCAGCAGCCAACTCAACCAAGGGAATGAGCAGTACTTC
CDR3 protein: CASSQLNQGNEQYF
clone size: few
J gene: TRBJ2-5
D gene: NA
V gene: TRBV4-3

CDR3 DNA: TGTGCCAGCAGCCTCCGGGCAGGCATCAACGAGCAGTACTTC
CDR3 protein: CASSLRAGINEQYF
clone size: once
J gene: TRBJ2-7
D gene: NA
V gene: TRBV7-3

CDR3 DNA: TGCAGTGCTAGAATGGGACAGGGGATCCCAAATCGGGACTACGAGCAGTACTTC
CDR3 protein: CSARMGQGIPNRDYEQYF
clone size: few
J gene: TRBJ2-7
D gene: TRBD1
V gene: TRBV20-1

CDR3 DNA: TGCGCCAGCAGCCAAGATCGAGTAGCAGGGCAAATCAAGACTGAAGCTTTCTTT
CDR3 protein: CASSQDRVAGQIKTEAFF
clone size: NA
J gene: TRBJ1-1
D gene: NA
V gene: TRBV4-1

CDR3 DNA: TGTGCCAGCAGCCAAGGAGTCGTTGATACGCAGTATTTT
CDR3 protein: CASSQGVVDTQYF
clone size: NA
J gene: TRBJ2-3
D gene: NA
V gene: TRBV3-1

CDR3 DNA: TGTGCCAGCAGCCACCGGGACAGGAATAAGGAAAAACTGTTTTTT
CDR3 protein: CASSHRDRNKEKLFF
clone size: NA
J gene: TRBJ1-4
D gene: TRBD1
V gene: TRBV16

CDR3 DNA: TGCGCCAGCAGCGTCGGACAGGGTTTGTCCGGGGAGCTGTTTTTT
CDR3 protein: CASSVGQGLSGELFF
clone size: NA
J gene: TRBJ2-2
D gene: TRBD1
V gene: TRBV5-1

CDR3 DNA: TGTGCCAGCAGTTACCGGGTGACAGGGGGAGATGAGCAGTTCTTC
CDR3 protein: CASSYRVTGGDEQFF
clone size: NA
J gene: TRBJ2-1
D gene: TRBD1
V gene: TRBV6-6

CDR3 DNA: TGCGCCAGCGAAACAAGGGCCGGCTCCGGGGGGACCCAGTACTTC
CDR3 protein: CASETRAGSGGTQYF
clone size: few
J gene: TRBJ2-5
D gene: NA
V gene: TRBV4-3

CDR3 DNA: TGTGCCAGCAGCTTAGTAGGAGGGAGCTCCTACGAGCAGTACTTC
CDR3 protein: CASSLVGGSSYEQYF
clone size: many
J gene: TRBJ2-7
D gene: NA
V gene: TRBV7-8

CDR3 DNA: TGTGCCAGCAGCCAGCGAGGCACAGATACGCAGTATTTT
CDR3 protein: CASSQRGTDTQYF
clone size: NA
J gene: TRBJ2-3
D gene: NA
V gene: TRBV4-3

CDR3 DNA: TGTGCCAGCAGCTTAGGGACAGGCAAAAATCAGCCCCAGCATTTT
CDR3 protein: CASSLGTGKNQPQHF
clone size: few
J gene: TRBJ1-5
D gene: TRBD1
V gene: TRBV7-2

CDR3 DNA: TGTGCCAGCAGCTTAACGCCGGCGGGGGTTCCCTTCCAAGAGACCCAGTACTTC
CDR3 protein: CASSLTPAGVPFQETQYF
clone size: NA
J gene: TRBJ2-5
D gene: TRBD2
V gene: TRBV7-3

CDR3 DNA: TGCAGTGCGGTGGACGGCTACGAGCAGTACTTC
CDR3 protein: CSAVDGYEQYF
clone size: few
J gene: TRBJ2-7
D gene: NA
V gene: TRBV20-1

CDR3 DNA: TGTGCCATCGGTTCAAGGAGGGTCTGGAACGAGCAGTACTTC
CDR3 protein: CAIGSRRVWNEQYF
clone size: NA
J gene: TRBJ2-7
D gene: NA
V gene: TRBV10-3

CDR3 DNA: TGTGCCAGCAGCTTAGCTGATTGGGGGGCAGATACGCAGTATTTT
CDR3 protein: CASSLADWGADTQYF
clone size: NA
J gene: TRBJ2-3
D gene: NA
V gene: TRBV7-2

CDR3 DNA: TGTGCCAGCAGCACGGGACTAGCGGGGGGGCGTGCAGATACGCAGTATTTT
CDR3 protein: CASSTGLAGGRADTQYF
clone size: NA
J gene: TRBJ2-3
D gene: TRBD2
V gene: TRBV11-2

CDR3 DNA: TGTGCCAGCAGCCACTCTGGGCAATCGGGGGCCAACGTCCTGACTTTC
CDR3 protein: CASSHSGQSGANVLTF
clone size: NA
J gene: TRBJ2-6
D gene: NA
V gene: TRBV28

CDR3 DNA: TGTGCCAGCAGCCAAGGGGCCAGTACAGGGGACAATGAGCAGTTCTTC
CDR3 protein: CASSQGASTGDNEQFF
clone size: NA
J gene: TRBJ2-1
D gene: TRBD1
V gene: TRBV3-1

CDR3 DNA: TGTGCCAGCAGAGCAACAGGGCTCGGAGTAGAGTACTTC
CDR3 protein: CASRATGLGVEYF
clone size: NA
J gene: TRBJ2-7
D gene: NA
V gene: TRBV6-1

CDR3 DNA: TGTGCCAGCAACGACAGGGACGGCTACACCTTC
CDR3 protein: CASNDRDGYTF
clone size: many
J gene: TRBJ1-2
D gene: TRBD1
V gene: TRBV6-2/TRBV6-3

CDR3 DNA: TGTGCCAGCACCGCGGGGACTTTCTCCTACGAGCAGTACTTC
CDR3 protein: CASTAGTFSYEQYF
clone size: few
J gene: TRBJ2-7
D gene: NA
V gene: TRBV12-3/TRBV12-4

CDR3 DNA: TGTGCCAGCAGCTTAGCAGCGGGGGGTTTAGATACGCAGTATTTT
CDR3 protein: CASSLAAGGLDTQYF
clone size: NA
J gene: TRBJ2-3
D gene: TRBD2
V gene: TRBV7-2

CDR3 DNA: TGTGCCACCAGCAGAAATAGAGAGACCCAGTACTTC
CDR3 protein: CATSRNRETQYF
clone size: NA
J gene: TRBJ2-5
D gene: NA
V gene: TRBV15